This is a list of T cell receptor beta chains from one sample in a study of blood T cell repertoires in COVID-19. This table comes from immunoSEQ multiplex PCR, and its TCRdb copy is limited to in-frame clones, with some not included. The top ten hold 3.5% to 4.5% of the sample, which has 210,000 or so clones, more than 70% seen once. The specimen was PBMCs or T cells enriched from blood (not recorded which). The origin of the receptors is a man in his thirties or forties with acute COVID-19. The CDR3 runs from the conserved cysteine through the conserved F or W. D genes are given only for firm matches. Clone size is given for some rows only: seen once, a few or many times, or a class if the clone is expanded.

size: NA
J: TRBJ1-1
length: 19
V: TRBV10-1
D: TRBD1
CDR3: CASSITVGTGKLLNTEAFF
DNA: TGCGCCAGCAGTATCACCGTAGGGACAGGGAAACTCTTGAACACTGAAGCTTTCTTT

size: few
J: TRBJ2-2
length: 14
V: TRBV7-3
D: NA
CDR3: CASSLNRAGGELFF
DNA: TGTGCCAGCAGCTTAAACAGGGCCGGCGGGGAGCTGTTTTTT

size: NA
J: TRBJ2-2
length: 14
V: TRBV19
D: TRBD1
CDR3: CASSGTGGSGELFF
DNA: TGTGCCAGTAGCGGGACAGGGGGTAGCGGGGAGCTGTTTTTT

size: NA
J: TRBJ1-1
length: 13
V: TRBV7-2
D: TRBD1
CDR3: CASSFTGGAEAFF
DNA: TGTGCCAGCAGCTTCACAGGGGGAGCTGAAGCTTTCTTT

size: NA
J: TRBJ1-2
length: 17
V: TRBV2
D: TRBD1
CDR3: CASSEAILTGGAGGYTF
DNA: TGTGCCAGCAGTGAAGCAATTTTGACAGGGGGCGCGGGAGGCTACACCTTC

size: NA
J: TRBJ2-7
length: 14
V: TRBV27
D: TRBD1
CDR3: CASSSTGISHEQYF
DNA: TGTGCCAGCAGCTCGACAGGGATCTCCCACGAGCAGTACTTC

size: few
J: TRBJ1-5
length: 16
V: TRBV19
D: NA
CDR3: CASSWRDNYSNQPQHF
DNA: TGTGCCAGTAGTTGGAGGGATAACTATAGCAATCAGCCCCAGCATTTT

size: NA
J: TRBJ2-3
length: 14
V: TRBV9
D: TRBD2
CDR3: CASSVSTSGGARYF
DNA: TGTGCCAGCAGCGTTAGTACTAGCGGGGGGGCACGGTATTTT

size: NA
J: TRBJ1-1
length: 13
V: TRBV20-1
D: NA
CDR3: CSASVSSSTEAFF
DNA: TGCAGTGCTAGTGTTAGCTCATCCACTGAAGCTTTCTTT

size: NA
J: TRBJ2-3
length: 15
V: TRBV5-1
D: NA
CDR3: CASSGGLYSTDTQYF
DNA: TGCGCCAGCAGCGGCGGACTATACTCCACAGATACGCAGTATTTT

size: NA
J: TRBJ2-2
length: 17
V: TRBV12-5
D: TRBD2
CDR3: CASALRAGRGFTGELFF
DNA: TGTGCTAGTGCCCTGAGGGCTGGGCGGGGGTTCACCGGGGAGCTGTTTTTT

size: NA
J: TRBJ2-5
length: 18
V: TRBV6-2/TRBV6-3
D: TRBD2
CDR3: CASSYEGLLAGGLETQYF
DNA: TGTGCCAGCAGTTACGAGGGATTATTAGCGGGGGGGTTGGAGACCCAGTACTTC

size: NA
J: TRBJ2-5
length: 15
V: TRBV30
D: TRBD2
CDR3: CAWSVLGGSQETQYF
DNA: TGTGCCTGGAGTGTACTGGGAGGGAGCCAAGAGACCCAGTACTTC

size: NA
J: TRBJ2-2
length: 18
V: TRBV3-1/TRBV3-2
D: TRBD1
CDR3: CASSHRRTGGLNTGELFF
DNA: TGTGCCAGCAGCCATAGGCGGACAGGGGGTTTAAACACCGGGGAGCTGTTTTTT

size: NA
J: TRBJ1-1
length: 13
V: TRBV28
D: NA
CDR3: CASRWPGGAVAFF
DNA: TGTGCCAGCAGGTGGCCGGGGGGGGCAGTCGCTTTCTTT

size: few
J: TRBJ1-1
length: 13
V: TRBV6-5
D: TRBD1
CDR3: CACFRGLNTEAFF
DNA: TGTGCCTGTTTTAGGGGGCTGAACACTGAAGCTTTCTTT

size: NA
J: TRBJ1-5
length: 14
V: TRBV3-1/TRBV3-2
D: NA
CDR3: CASSNTGSNQPQHF
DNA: TGTGCCAGCAGCAATACAGGGTCCAATCAGCCCCAGCATTTT

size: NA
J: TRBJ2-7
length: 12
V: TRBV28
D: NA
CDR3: CASGGGVREQYF
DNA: TGTGCCAGCGGTGGAGGGGTTCGCGAGCAGTACTTC

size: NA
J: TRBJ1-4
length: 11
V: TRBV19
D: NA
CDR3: CASRVNEKLFF
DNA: TGTGCCAGTCGGGTTAATGAAAAACTGTTTTTT

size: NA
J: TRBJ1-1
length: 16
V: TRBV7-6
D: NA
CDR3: CASSAHEGGLNTEAFF
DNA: TGTGCCAGCAGCGCACACGAGGGTGGGCTGAACACTGAAGCTTTCTTT

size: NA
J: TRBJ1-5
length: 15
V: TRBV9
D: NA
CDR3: CASSTSGVSNQPQHF
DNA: TGTGCCAGCAGCACTTCAGGGGTCAGCAATCAGCCCCAGCATTTT

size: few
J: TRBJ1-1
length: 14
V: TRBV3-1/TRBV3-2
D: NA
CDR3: CASSLRAGNTEAFF
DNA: TGTGCCAGCAGCTTGCGAGCGGGGAACACTGAAGCTTTCTTT

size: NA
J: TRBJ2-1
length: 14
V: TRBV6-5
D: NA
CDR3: CASRTGGPWDEQFF
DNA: TGTGCCAGCAGGACGGGGGGCCCTTGGGATGAGCAGTTCTTC

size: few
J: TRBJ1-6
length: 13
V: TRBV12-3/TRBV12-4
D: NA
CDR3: CASSLSRDSPLHF
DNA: TGTGCCAGCAGTTTAAGCCGGGATTCACCCCTCCACTTT

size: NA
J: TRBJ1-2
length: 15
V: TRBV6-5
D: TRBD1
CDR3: CASTPTGGYSYGYTF
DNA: TGTGCCAGCACCCCGACAGGGGGCTATTCCTATGGCTACACCTTC

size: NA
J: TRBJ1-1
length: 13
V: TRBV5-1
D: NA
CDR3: CASSLRGTTEAFF
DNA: TGCGCCAGCAGCTTGAGGGGGACGACTGAAGCTTTCTTT

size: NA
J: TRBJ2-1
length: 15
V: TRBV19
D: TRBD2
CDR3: CASRRGGGAFNEQFF
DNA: TGTGCCAGCCGCAGGGGCGGGGGGGCCTTTAATGAGCAGTTCTTC

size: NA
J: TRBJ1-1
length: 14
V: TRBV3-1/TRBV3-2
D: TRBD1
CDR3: CASSWTGLNTEAFF
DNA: TGTGCCAGCAGCTGGACAGGCCTGAACACTGAAGCTTTCTTT

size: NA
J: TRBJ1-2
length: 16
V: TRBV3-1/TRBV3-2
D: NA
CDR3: CASSPKNVGRAYGYTF
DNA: TGTGCCAGCAGCCCCAAAAATGTCGGCAGGGCCTATGGCTACACCTTC

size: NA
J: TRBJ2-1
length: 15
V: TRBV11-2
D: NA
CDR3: CASSLISGGGHEQFF
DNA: TGTGCCAGCAGCTTAATTTCCGGGGGTGGGCATGAGCAGTTCTTC

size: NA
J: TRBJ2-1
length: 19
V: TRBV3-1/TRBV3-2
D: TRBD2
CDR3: CASSLPRLAGGPGYNEQFF
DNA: TGTGCCAGCAGCCTTCCAAGACTAGCGGGGGGCCCGGGGTACAATGAGCAGTTCTTC

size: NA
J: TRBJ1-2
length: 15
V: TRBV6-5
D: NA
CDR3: CASRRRDGANYGYTF
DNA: TGTGCCAGCAGGCGACGAGATGGGGCGAACTATGGCTACACCTTC

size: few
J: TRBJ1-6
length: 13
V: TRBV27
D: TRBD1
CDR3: CASSFRGNSPLHF
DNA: TGTGCCAGCAGTTTCAGGGGGAATTCACCCCTCCACTTT

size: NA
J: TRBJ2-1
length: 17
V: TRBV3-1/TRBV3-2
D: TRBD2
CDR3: CASSFSGLGSSYNEQFF
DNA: TGTGCCAGCAGCTTTTCGGGACTAGGGAGCTCCTACAATGAGCAGTTCTTC

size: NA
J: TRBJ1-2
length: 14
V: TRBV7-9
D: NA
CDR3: CASSTRGDNYGYTF
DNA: TGTGCCAGCAGCACACGCGGGGACAACTATGGCTACACCTTC

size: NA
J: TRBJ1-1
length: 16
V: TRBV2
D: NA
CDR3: CASSEKGQSRATEAFF
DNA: TGTGCCAGCAGTGAAAAAGGACAGTCAAGGGCCACTGAAGCTTTCTTT

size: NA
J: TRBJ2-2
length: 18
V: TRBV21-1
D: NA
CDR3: CASSKGGAGGPDTGELFF
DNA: TGTGCCAGCAGCAAAGGGGGAGCGGGGGGGCCCGACACCGGGGAGCTGTTTTTT